These 17 T cell receptor beta chains share one sample of origin, sequenced in a study of shared clonotypes between healthy human individuals. Clones were sequenced by immunoSEQ multiplex PCR, and TCRdb holds only the in-frame ones, with some missing. The table shows around 2.5 million clones, with 93% occurring only once. The material sequenced was naive CD4+ T cells from PBMCs. The subset: CD45RA+ positively selected. Receptor source: a man between 18 and 35 years old in good health. Some clones in this sample may be carry-over from other donors' samples.

Concerning this clone itself: Other DNA sequences within the sample encode an identical CDR3. This sequence joins TRBV28 and TRBJ2-7, with a weak D call TRBD1 (7 bases). This CDR3 is 15 amino acids long. V was pared by 2 bases and J by 3 bases, with 14 bases between. The germline CDR1 and CDR2 sequences are MDHEN and SYDVKM. The CDR3 spells CASSLRAGGLYEQYF. The CDR3 DNA follows: TGTGCCAGCAGTTTAAGGGCAGGGGGGCTCTACGAGCAGTACTTC.

The chain carries TRBV18 and TRBJ1-2, with D uncertain. Trimming left V 1 base short and J 5 bases short, with 8 bases between. In germline, CDR1 is KGHSH, CDR2 LQKENI. This CDR3 has 13 residues. The CDR3 is CASSPQRSYGYTF. The CDR3 DNA follows: TGTGCCAGCTCACCACAGCGTTCTTATGGCTACACCTTC.

This clone was counted between two and nine times. The chain carries TRBV5-1 and TRBJ1-2, with TRBD1 matching over 7 bases. V lost 4 bases to trimming and J lost 4 bases; unmatched junction nucleotides: 7. CDR3 length equals 14 residues. Germline-derived CDR1 and CDR2 are SGHRS and YFSETQ. The CDR3 DNA is TGCGCCAGCAGCCAGGACAGGAGCCTCTATGGCTACACCTTC. It yields the protein CASSQDRSLYGYTF. The full variable domain, in which reference TRBV5-1 and TRBJ1-2 provide the parts outside the CDR3, is KAGVTQTPRYLIKTRGQQVTLSCSPISGHRSVSWYQQTPGQGLQFLFEYFSETQRNKGNFPGRFSGRQFSNSRSEMNVSTLELGDSALYLCASSQDRSLYGYTFGSGTRLTVV.

This clone was counted a single time. V and J are TRBV14 and TRBJ1-2; D gene ambiguous. Germline-derived CDR1 and CDR2 are SGHDN and FVKESK. V dropped 4 bases and J dropped 4 bases, with 19 bases sitting between them. This CDR3 is 16 amino acids long. CDR3 sequence reads: CASSPNRGGRLYGYTF. Here the CDR3 DNA reads TGTGCCAGCAGCCCTAACCGCGGTGGGAGGCTCTATGGCTACACCTTC.

The gene calls are TRBV9 and TRBJ2-1; 11 bases align to TRBD2. CDR3 length: 16 residues. The V segment lost 0 bases and the J segment 6 bases; nucleotides outside the gene matches: 5. The germline CDR1 and CDR2 sequences are SGDLS and YYNGEE. The chain's CDR3 is CASSVAVAGGGNEQFF. CDR3 sequence (DNA): TGTGCCAGCAGCGTAGCGGTAGCGGGAGGGGGCAATGAGCAGTTCTTC.

This sequence joins TRBV10-3 and TRBJ1-6; the match to TRBD1 covers 10 bases. This CDR3 contains 14 residues. Looked up from germline, CDR1 is ENHRY and CDR2 is SYGVKD. V lost 6 bases to trimming and J lost 10 bases; unmatched junction nucleotides: 6. The CDR3 loop reads CAISLTGGGSPLHF. CDR3 nucleotide sequence: TGTGCCATCAGCCTGACAGGGGGCGGATCACCCCTCCACTTT.

The chain links TRBV7-9 to TRBJ2-1, with 7 bases fitting TRBD2. The ends lost 5 bases at V and 5 bases at J; junction bases unmatched: 6. The CDR3 has 14 residues. The germline CDR1 and CDR2 sequences are SEHNR and FQNEAQ (reference sequence). The CDR3 DNA sequence: TGTGCCAGCAGCCCATCTAGCGGCCACAATGAGCAGTTCTTC. This translates into CASSPSSGHNEQFF. Using reference TRBV7-9 and TRBJ2-1 for the parts outside the CDR3, the full variable domain is DTGVSQNPRHKITKRGQNVTFRCDPISEHNRLYWYRQTLGQGPEFLTYFQNEAQLEKSRLLSDRFSAERPKGSFSTLEIQRTEQGDSAMYLCASSPSSGHNEQFFGPGTRLTVL.

The chain joins TRBV7-8 to TRBJ2-3; no clear D gene. The ends were cut back, 3 bases at V and 6 bases at J, with 7 bases in the middle. In germline, CDR1 is SGHVS, CDR2 FQNEAQ. The CDR3 is 12 amino acids. The CDR3, as DNA: TGTGCCAGCAGCTTGCCCGTTGATACGCAGTATTTT. Amino acids: CASSLPVDTQYF.

This chain uses TRBV6-1 with TRBJ2-5; D is undetermined. The CDR3 length is 13 residues. The germline V gene encodes CDR1 MNHNS and CDR2 SASEGT. V was clipped by 6 bases and J by 5 bases, with 13 bases between them. The CDR3 nucleotides are TGTGCCAGCAGCACTTGGGTAGGGGAGACCCAGTACTTC. Protein product: CASSTWVGETQYF.

A note on this clone: Additional DNA sequences in this sample encode the identical CDR3. The chain is built from TRBV5-1 and TRBJ2-3, with 12 bases lining up with TRBD2. Losses at the gene ends were 0 bases for V and 6 bases for J; bases not matched to a gene: 5. Germline assignment: CDR1 SGHRS and CDR2 YFSETQ. This CDR3 has 16 residues. Written as DNA, the CDR3 is TGCGCCAGCAGCTTGGGGCTAGCGGGAGGGGCGGATACGCAGTATTTT. Encoded protein: CASSLGLAGGADTQYF.

This chain links TRBV2 with TRBJ2-7; 9 positions match TRBD2. From germline, CDR1 is SNHLY and CDR2 FYNNEI. The CDR3 loop spans 14 amino acids. V shed 7 bases and J 6 bases; nucleotides not matched to a gene: 10. CDR3 region: CASKTSGLSVEQYF. For the CDR3, the DNA is TGTGCCAGCAAAACTAGCGGGCTGAGCGTCGAGCAGTACTTC.

The chain links TRBV29-1 to TRBJ1-1, with D possibly matching TRBD1 (6 bases). The CDR3 consists of 13 residues. Germline-derived CDR1 and CDR2 are SQVTM and ANQGSEA. V was pared by 5 bases and J by 1 base, with 11 bases between. The CDR3 reads CSVKGQTNTEAFF. In nucleotides, the CDR3 is TGCAGCGTTAAGGGACAAACGAACACTGAAGCTTTCTTT.

The gene calls are TRBV27 and TRBJ2-2, with TRBD2 as a possible D gene (6 bases). This CDR3 spans 17 amino acids. Trimming pared 6 bases from V and 2 bases from J, leaving 19 bases between. The germline CDR1 and CDR2 sequences are MNHEY and SMNVEV (reference sequence). CDR3 nucleotide sequence: TGTGCCAGCAGCTCGGTGCGGGGAACGGCCAACACCGGGGAGCTGTTTTTT. It specifies CASSSVRGTANTGELFF.

The chain joins TRBV30 to TRBJ1-6, with 10 bases that match TRBD1. This CDR3 region has 15 residues. The germline CDR1 and CDR2 sequences are GTSNPN and SVGIG (reference sequence). V shed 1 base and J 7 bases; nucleotides not matched to a gene: 4. CDR3 DNA sequence: TGTGCCTGGAGTGACCGGGACAGGGGAAATTCACCCCTCCACTTT. Its translation: CAWSDRDRGNSPLHF.

This clone was found once. This sequence joins TRBV12-2 and TRBJ2-5; the DNA was not used to check the table's D call, TRBD1. TRBV12-2 is a recognized pseudogene. This CDR3 has 14 residues. The CDR3 DNA sequence: TGTGCAAGTCGCTTACCACAGGATCAAGAGACCCAGTACTTC. It translates to CASRLPQDQETQYF.

This chain joins TRBV15 and TRBJ2-7, with 7 bases aligning to TRBD1. CDR3 length: 15 amino acids. V was clipped by 8 bases and J by 0 bases; unmatched bases: 10. Germline V gene sequence: CDR1 LNHNV, CDR2 YYDKDF (reference sequence). As DNA, the CDR3 is TGTGCCACCCGTCCCTCGGGACAGAGCTCCTACGAGCAGTACTTC. This codes for CATRPSGQSSYEQYF.

V and J are TRBV28 and TRBJ2-7, with 15 positions matching TRBD2. This CDR3 region has 16 residues. Germline V gene sequence: CDR1 MDHEN, CDR2 SYDVKM. V lost 4 bases and J lost 0; bases outside the gene matches: 1. In nucleotides, the CDR3 is TGTGCCAGCAGTTCGGGACTAGCGGGAGGCTCCTACGAGCAGTACTTC. Its translation is CASSSGLAGGSYEQYF.